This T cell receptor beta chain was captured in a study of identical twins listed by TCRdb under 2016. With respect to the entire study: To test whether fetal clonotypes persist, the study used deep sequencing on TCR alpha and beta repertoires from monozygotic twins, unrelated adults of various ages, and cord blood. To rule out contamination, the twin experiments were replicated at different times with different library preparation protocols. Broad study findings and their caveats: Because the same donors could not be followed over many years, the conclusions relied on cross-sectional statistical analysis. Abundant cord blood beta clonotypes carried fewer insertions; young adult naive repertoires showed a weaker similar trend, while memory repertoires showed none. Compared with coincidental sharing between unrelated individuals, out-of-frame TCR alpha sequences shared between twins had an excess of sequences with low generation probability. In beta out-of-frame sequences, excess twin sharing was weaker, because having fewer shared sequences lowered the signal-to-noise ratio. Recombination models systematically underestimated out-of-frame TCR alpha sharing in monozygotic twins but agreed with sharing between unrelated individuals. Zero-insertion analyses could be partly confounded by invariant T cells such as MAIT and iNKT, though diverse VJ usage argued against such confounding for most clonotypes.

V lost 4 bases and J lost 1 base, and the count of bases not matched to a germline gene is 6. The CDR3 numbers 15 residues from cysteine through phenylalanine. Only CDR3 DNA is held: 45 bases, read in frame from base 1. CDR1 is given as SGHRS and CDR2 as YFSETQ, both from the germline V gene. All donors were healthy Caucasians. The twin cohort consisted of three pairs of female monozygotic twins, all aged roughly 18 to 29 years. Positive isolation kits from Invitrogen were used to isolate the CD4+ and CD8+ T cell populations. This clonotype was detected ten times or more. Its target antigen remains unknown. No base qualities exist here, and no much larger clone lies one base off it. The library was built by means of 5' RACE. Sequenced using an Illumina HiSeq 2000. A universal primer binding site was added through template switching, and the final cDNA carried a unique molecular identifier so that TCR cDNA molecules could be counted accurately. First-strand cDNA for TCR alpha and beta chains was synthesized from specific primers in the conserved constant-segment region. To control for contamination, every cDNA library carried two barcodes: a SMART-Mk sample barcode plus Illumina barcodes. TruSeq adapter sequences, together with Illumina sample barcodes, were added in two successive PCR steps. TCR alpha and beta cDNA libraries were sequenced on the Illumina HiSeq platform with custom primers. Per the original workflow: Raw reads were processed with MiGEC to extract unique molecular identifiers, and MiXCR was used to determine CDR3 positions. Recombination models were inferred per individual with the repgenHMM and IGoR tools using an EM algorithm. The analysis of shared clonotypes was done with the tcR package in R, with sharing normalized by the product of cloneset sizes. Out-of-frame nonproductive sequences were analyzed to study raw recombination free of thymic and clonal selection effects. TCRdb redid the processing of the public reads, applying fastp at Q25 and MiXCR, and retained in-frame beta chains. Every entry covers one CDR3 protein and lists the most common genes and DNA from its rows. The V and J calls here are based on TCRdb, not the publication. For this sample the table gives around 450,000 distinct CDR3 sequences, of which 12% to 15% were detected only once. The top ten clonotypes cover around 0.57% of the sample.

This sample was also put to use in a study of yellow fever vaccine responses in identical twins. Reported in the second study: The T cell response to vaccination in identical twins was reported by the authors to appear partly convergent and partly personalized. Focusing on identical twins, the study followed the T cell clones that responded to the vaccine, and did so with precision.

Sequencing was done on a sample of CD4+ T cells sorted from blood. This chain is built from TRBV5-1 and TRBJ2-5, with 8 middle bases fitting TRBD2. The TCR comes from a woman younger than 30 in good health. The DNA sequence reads TGCGCCAGCAGCCCCAGGACTAGCAGCCAAGAGACCCAGTACTTC. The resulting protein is CASSPRTSSQETQYF.